The 10 T cell receptor beta chains below all came from one sample that was sequenced in a study of response to subunit inactivated influenza vaccine. TCRdb recomputed calls from the RT-PCR reads with MiXCR, one row per CDR3 protein. The sample consists of just under 550,000 distinct CDR3 sequences, around 25% of them appearing once. The same data also contributed to another study, on T cells expressing NK-cell markers. That work contributes: What made the TCR beta cDNA was 5'RACE template switching with UMIs.

Source: CD4+ T cells sorted from PBMCs, taken roughly 13 days after vaccination. Source of these receptors: a man aged 45 to 65 who received an inactivated influenza vaccine.

V and J are TRBV20-1 and TRBJ2-7; weak D call: TRBD2 (5 bases). Germline lookup yields CDR1 DFQATT and CDR2 SNEGSKA (reference sequence). The CDR3 is 13 amino acids. Trimming pared 3 bases from V and 2 bases from J, leaving 11 bases between. The CDR3: CSASETTTYEQYF. The CDR3 DNA is TGCAGTGCTAGCGAGACTACTACCTACGAGCAGTACTTC.

This clonotype has only a few counts. One junction end disagrees with the germline gene, perhaps due to a read error. This chain connects TRBV2 to TRBJ2-1; 9 bases align to TRBD2. The CDR3 covers 15 residues. Germline V gene data show CDR1 as SNHLY and CDR2 as FYNNEI. The CDR3 here is CASHGGTSSFNEQFF. The CDR3 DNA follows: TGTGCCAGCCACGGAGGGACTAGCTCCTTCAATGAGCAGTTCTTC.

The chain carries TRBV5-6 and TRBJ2-7; no definite D call. Germline V lookup: CDR1 SGHDT, CDR2 YYEEEE. Trimming removed 1 base at V and 3 bases at J, with 5 bases between. The CDR3 is 12 residues long. CDR3 nucleotides: TGTGCCAGCAGCTTGAACGACTACGAGCAGTACTTC. Amino acid sequence: CASSLNDYEQYF.

V gene TRBV7-2 combines with J gene TRBJ2-1, with 9 bases identical to TRBD2. The CDR3 runs to 15 residues. The ends lost 3 bases at V and 9 bases at J; junction bases unmatched: 9. CDR1 is SGHTA and CDR2 is FQGNSA in the germline V gene. CDR3 DNA: TGTGCCAGCAGCTTCTTACTAGCGGGTGGGGGTGAGCAGTTCTTC. Amino acids: CASSFLLAGGGEQFF.

This clonotype was observed a few times. The chain employs TRBV9 and TRBJ1-2; 10 bases map to TRBD1. V lost 4 bases to trimming and J lost 8 bases; unmatched junction nucleotides: 5. Per germline, CDR1 SGDLS and CDR2 YYNGEE. CDR3 length equals 13 residues. The CDR3 sequence is CASSRQGAEGYTF. CDR3 DNA: TGTGCCAGCAGCCGACAGGGGGCTGAGGGCTACACCTTC.

V gene TRBV6-4 combines with J gene TRBJ1-1, with TRBD1 as a possible D gene (5 bases). The germline gives CDR1 MRHNA, CDR2 SNTAGT. The CDR3 spans 14 residues. The V end was cut by 9 bases, the J end by 4 bases, with 18 bases between. Here the CDR3 reads CARPGRTLATEAFF. The DNA for the CDR3 is TGTGCCAGACCGGGACGAACCTTGGCCACTGAAGCTTTCTTT.

This clonotype was seen a handful of times. The chain employs TRBV12-3 or TRBV12-4 and TRBJ2-5; perhaps TRBD1 as D (5 bases). The CDR3 length is 13 residues. V gave up 4 bases and J gave up 5 bases, with 11 bases separating them. The CDR3 loop is CASSSPNRETQYF. As DNA, the CDR3 is TGTGCCAGCAGTTCGCCAAACAGGGAGACCCAGTACTTC.

This clonotype was seen a few times. The gene calls are TRBV11-1 and TRBJ2-7; 14 bases line up with TRBD2. CDR1 SGHAT and CDR2 FQDESV come from the germline V gene (reference sequence). The V segment lost 1 base and the J segment 2 bases; nucleotides outside the gene matches: 7. The CDR3 is made up of 18 amino acids. CDR3 sequence: CASSLVRTSGRPTYEQYF. CDR3 DNA: TGTGCCAGCAGCTTAGTGCGGACTAGCGGGAGGCCTACCTACGAGCAGTACTTC.

This chain links TRBV27 with TRBJ2-3, with 12 bases matching TRBD2. The CDR3 runs 16 residues. With 3 bases clipped from V and 2 bases from J, the junction kept 3 bases outside the gene matches. Germline-derived CDR1 and CDR2 are MNHEY and SMNVEV (reference sequence). The CDR3 loop is CASSLRTSGATDTQYF. The CDR3, as DNA: TGTGCCAGCAGTTTGAGGACTAGCGGGGCCACAGATACGCAGTATTTT.

This clonotype was counted only a few times. The CDR3 nucleotides are TGTGCCAGCAGCCAAGATAATAGGGCTAGCGGGGGCAACATTCAGTACTTC. This sequence encodes CASSQDNRASGGNIQYF. V gene TRBV4-2 combines with J gene TRBJ2-4; 10 bases are a match to TRBD2. The CDR3 runs 17 residues. After removal of 0 bases from V and 7 bases from J, the junction contained 9 bases not matched to a gene. The germline gives CDR1 LGHNA, CDR2 YNFKEQ.